The 16 T cell receptor beta chains below were found in one sample sequenced in a study of a mutant IDH1 vaccine in newly diagnosed glioma. Time point specified: baseline, week 1 (first vaccination visit). The treatment here: pre-vaccination baseline after standard-of-care therapy. Profiling relied on immunoSEQ multiplex PCR, and the TCRdb table lists in-frame clones only, not all of them. The sample has around 99,000 clones; around four fifths are singletons. Here the sequenced sample was PBMCs, taken from a glioma patient treated with radiotherapy, temozolomide or both. The receptors were gathered from a man aged 40-50 years with glioma.

The chain employs TRBV29-1 and TRBJ1-4, with D perhaps matching TRBD1 (6 bases). This CDR3 region has 14 residues. V lost 1 base, J lost 7 bases, and 13 bases lay in between. Per germline, CDR1 SQVTM and CDR2 ANQGSEA. CDR3 DNA: TGCAGCGTTGAAGTCAGGGGACGGGGTGAAAAACTGTTTTTT. It codes for CSVEVRGRGEKLFF.

The CDR3, as DNA: TGTGCCAGTAGTAAGACAGGGCCTCGGAACACTGAAGCTTTCTTT. Translating gives CASSKTGPRNTEAFF. The genes are TRBV19 and TRBJ1-1; 7 nucleotides align to TRBD1. Losses at the gene ends were 4 bases for V and 1 base for J; bases not matched to a gene: 6. This CDR3 is 15 amino acids long. The V gene's germline CDR1 is LNHDA and CDR2 SQIVND (reference sequence).

CDR3 sequence reads: CASSTGTGAYEQYF. The CDR3 nucleotides read TGCGCCAGCAGCACCGGGACAGGGGCCTACGAGCAGTACTTC. The rearrangement uses TRBV5-1 and TRBJ2-7; 10 bases align to TRBD1. The trim removed 4 bases at V and 2 bases at J, leaving 3 bases unmatched. The CDR3 totals 14 residues. Germline CDR1 reads SGHRS; CDR2 reads YFSETQ.

The V gene is TRBV21-1, the J gene TRBJ1-2; the listed D gene, TRBD1, was not tested against the DNA. TRBV21-1 is shown as a pseudogene. This CDR3 is 18 amino acids long. The CDR3 nucleotides are TGTGCCAGCAGCACCCAACCCCCGGGACAGGGTGATATTTATGGCTACACCTTC. Its protein is CASSTQPPGQGDIYGYTF.

The V call is TRBV2, the J call TRBJ1-5; the D is unclear. V lost 6 bases and J 0 bases, leaving 12 bases between the germline ends. The CDR3 totals 15 residues. Germline CDR1 is SNHLY and CDR2 is FYNNEI. CDR3 sequence reads: CASSRTENSNQPQHF. The DNA of the CDR3 is TGTGCCAGCAGCCGGACGGAAAATAGCAATCAGCCCCAGCATTTT.

The chain carries TRBV2 and TRBJ2-5, with 7 bases fitting TRBD1. In germline, CDR1 is SNHLY, CDR2 FYNNEI. After removal of 3 bases from V and 2 bases from J, the junction contained 3 bases not matched to a gene. The length of the CDR3 is 14 residues. The CDR3 spells CASSDPGQQETQYF. CDR3 coding DNA: TGTGCCAGCAGTGACCCGGGACAGCAAGAGACCCAGTACTTC. Drawing the rest from reference TRBV2 and TRBJ2-5, the complete variable domain is EPEVTQTPSHQVTQMGQEVILRCVPISNHLYFYWYRQILGQKVEFLVSFYNNEISEKSEIFDDQFSVERPDGSNFTLKIRSTKLEDSAMYFCASSDPGQQETQYFGPGTRLLVL.

The rearrangement links TRBV7-2 to TRBJ2-7; possibly TRBD1 for D (6 bases). The CDR3 is made up of 15 amino acids. Trimming pared 2 bases from V and 4 bases from J, leaving 15 bases between. Germline V CDR1 and CDR2: SGHTA, FQGNSA. The CDR3 region has the DNA TGTGCCAGCAGCTTACAACAGGGATCCGCGTACGAGCAGTACTTC. Translated: CASSLQQGSAYEQYF.

The chain has TRBV7-9 and TRBJ2-7; 9 bases are a match to TRBD2. Germline assignment: CDR1 SEHNR and CDR2 FQNEAQ (reference sequence). After removal of 5 bases from V and 7 bases from J, the junction contained 15 bases not matched to a gene. The CDR3 runs 16 residues. The CDR3 sequence: CASSQRGLAGLGEQYF. The CDR3 DNA is TGTGCCAGCAGCCAGCGGGGGCTAGCGGGGCTAGGTGAGCAGTACTTC.

The J gene is TRBJ2-5, the V gene TRBV4-3; perhaps TRBD1 as D (5 bases). The CDR3 totals 16 residues. CDR1 LGHNA and CDR2 YSLEER come from the germline V gene. V was shortened by 0 bases and J by 0 bases, with 11 bases between the two germline ends. This chain's CDR3 is CASSQEGVTNQETQYF. CDR3 in DNA: TGCGCCAGCAGCCAAGAAGGGGTAACCAACCAAGAGACCCAGTACTTC.

The gene calls are TRBV6-4 and TRBJ2-3; 8 positions match TRBD2. Unmatched junction bases numbered 6, after V lost 6 bases and J lost 4 bases. Per germline, CDR1 MRHNA and CDR2 SNTAGT. This CDR3 contains 14 residues. The CDR3 DNA sequence: TGTGCCAGCAGACGGGAGGGGACGGCAGATACGCAGTATTTT. Translating it yields CASRREGTADTQYF.

This clone was counted only a few times. The gene calls are TRBV19 and TRBJ1-4; D is perhaps TRBD1 (5 bases). This CDR3 spans 16 amino acids. V was cut by 6 bases and J by 4 bases, with 18 bases left in between. Germline-derived CDR1 and CDR2 are LNHDA and SQIVND (reference sequence). The CDR3 protein is CASRGSPGRGNEKLFF. The CDR3 DNA sequence: TGTGCCAGTAGGGGTTCACCGGGACGAGGTAATGAAAAACTGTTTTTT.

The rearrangement uses TRBV7-2 and TRBJ2-3, with TRBD1 identical over 7 bases. The CDR3 has 16 residues. V lost 4 bases to trimming and J lost 1 base; unmatched junction nucleotides: 8. Germline CDR1 and CDR2: SGHTA and FQGNSA. The CDR3 region is CASSSDVGGRTDTQYF. As DNA, the CDR3 is TGTGCCAGCAGCTCAGATGTAGGGGGCCGCACAGATACGCAGTATTTT.

In its sample, this clone was seen once. The rearrangement joins TRBV19 to TRBJ2-2; D gene ambiguous. Trimming removed 2 bases at V and 4 bases at J, with 8 bases between. This CDR3 spans 14 amino acids. Germline V CDR1 and CDR2: LNHDA, SQIVND (reference sequence). The CDR3 DNA reads as TGTGCCAGTAGTATATCAAGGATCACCGGGGAGCTGTTTTTT. It specifies CASSISRITGELFF.

The chain combines TRBV5-1 with TRBJ2-7; a weak D match, TRBD1 (5 bases). The CDR3 runs to 15 residues. Trimming removed 0 bases at V and 5 bases at J, with 15 bases between. Germline lookup yields CDR1 SGHRS and CDR2 YFSETQ. The CDR3 protein is CASSLAPGMSHEQYF. The CDR3 DNA is TGCGCCAGCAGCTTGGCGCCAGGGATGTCGCACGAGCAGTACTTC.

The chain links TRBV7-6 to TRBJ2-5, with D unresolved. The V end was cut by 2 bases, the J end by 5 bases, with 12 bases between. Germline V gene lookup returns CDR1 SGHVS and CDR2 FNYEAQ. This CDR3 spans 14 amino acids. For the CDR3, the DNA is TGTGCCAGCAGCTTACGGATCCGCTGGGAGACCCAGTACTTC. Encoded protein: CASSLRIRWETQYF.

The rearrangement links TRBV4-3 to TRBJ2-7; 7 bases are shared with TRBD2. The CDR3 runs 14 residues. Trimming at V came to 0 bases and at J to 3 bases, leaving 2 bases not matched to a gene. CDR1 LGHNA and CDR2 YSLEER come from the germline V gene. The CDR3 loop reads CASSQEPGGYEQYF. DNA for the CDR3: TGCGCCAGCAGCCAAGAGCCGGGGGGCTACGAGCAGTACTTC.